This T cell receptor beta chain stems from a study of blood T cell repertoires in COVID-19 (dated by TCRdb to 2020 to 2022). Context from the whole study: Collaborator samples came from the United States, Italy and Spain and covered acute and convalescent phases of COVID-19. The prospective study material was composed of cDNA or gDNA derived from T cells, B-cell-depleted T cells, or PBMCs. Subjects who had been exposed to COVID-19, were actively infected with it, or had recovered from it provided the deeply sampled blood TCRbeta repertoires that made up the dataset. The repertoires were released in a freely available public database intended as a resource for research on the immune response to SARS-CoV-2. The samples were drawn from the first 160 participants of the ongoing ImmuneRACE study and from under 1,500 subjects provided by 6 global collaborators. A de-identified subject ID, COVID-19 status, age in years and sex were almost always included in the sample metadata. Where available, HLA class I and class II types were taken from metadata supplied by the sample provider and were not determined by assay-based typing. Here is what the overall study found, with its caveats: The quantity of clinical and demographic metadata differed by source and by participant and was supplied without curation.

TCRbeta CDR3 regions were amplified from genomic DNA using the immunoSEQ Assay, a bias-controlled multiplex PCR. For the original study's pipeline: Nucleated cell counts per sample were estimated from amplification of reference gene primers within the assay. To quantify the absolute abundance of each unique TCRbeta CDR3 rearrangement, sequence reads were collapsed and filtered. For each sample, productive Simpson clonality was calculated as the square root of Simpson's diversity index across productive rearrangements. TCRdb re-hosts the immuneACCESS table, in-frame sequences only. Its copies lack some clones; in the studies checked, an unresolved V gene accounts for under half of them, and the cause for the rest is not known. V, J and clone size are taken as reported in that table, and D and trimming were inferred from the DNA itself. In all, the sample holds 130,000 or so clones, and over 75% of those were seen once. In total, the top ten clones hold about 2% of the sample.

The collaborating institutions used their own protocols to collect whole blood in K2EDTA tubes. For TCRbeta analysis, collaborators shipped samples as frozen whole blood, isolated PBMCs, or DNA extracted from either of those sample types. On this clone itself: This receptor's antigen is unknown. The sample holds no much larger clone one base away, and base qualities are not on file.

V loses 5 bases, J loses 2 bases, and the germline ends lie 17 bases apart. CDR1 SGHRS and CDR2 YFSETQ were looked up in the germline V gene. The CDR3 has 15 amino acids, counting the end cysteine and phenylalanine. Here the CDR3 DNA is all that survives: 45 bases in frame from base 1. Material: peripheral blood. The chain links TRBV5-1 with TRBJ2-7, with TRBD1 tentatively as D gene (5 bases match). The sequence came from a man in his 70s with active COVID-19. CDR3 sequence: CASSPSGLGTYEQYF. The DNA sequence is TGCGCCAGCAGTCCCTCAGGGTTGGGAACCTACGAGCAGTACTTC.